This TCR beta chain was sequenced during a study of blood T cell repertoires in COVID-19. About the research overall: The analysed material was cDNA or gDNA that came from T cells, B-cell-depleted T cells, or PBMCs.

Germline lookup yields CDR1 SGHNT and CDR2 YYREEE (reference sequence). Germline trimming cut 6 bases from V and 0 bases from J; bases unmatched to any gene: 14. The CDR3 covers 18 residues. Clones were read by immunoSEQ multiplex PCR, and TCRdb kept only the in-frame ones, dropping some. The table has under 150,000 clones, approximately 88% seen once. The chain couples TRBV5-4 to TRBJ2-3; 9 bases match TRBD2. This receptor was taken from a woman in her 30s with acute COVID-19. The source material was PBMCs or T cells enriched from blood (not recorded which). The CDR3 sequence: CASTRRASGIPSTDTQYF. CDR3 nucleotides: TGTGCCAGCACCCGGCGGGCTAGCGGGATTCCTAGCACAGATACGCAGTATTTT.